The T cell receptor (beta chain) described here comes from a study of T-cell memory formation after mild COVID-19. Study conclusions and caveats: Later expanders leaned toward CD4+, whereas clones contracting from day 15 to 85 were balanced CD4/CD8. Contracting CD4+ clones were located mainly in CM and EM, and CD8+ clones in EMRA.

V was pared by 3 bases and J by 5 bases, with 7 bases of the junction left unmatched. CDR1 and CDR2 from the germline V gene are SGHDN and FVKESK. This CDR3 spans 17 amino acids. Points on this clonotype: What it binds is not known.

Employing constant-segment primers, 5'RACE generated TCR alpha and TCR beta cDNA libraries bearing sample barcodes and UMIs. Each CDR3 protein gets one entry after TCRdb re-called the 5' RACE reads with MiXCR. The sample contains about half a million distinct CDR3 sequences, roughly 20% of which appear only once. The receptor comes from an adult woman who had mild COVID-19 (a few samples of this study predate the infection). Cell type and time point are not known. This chain connects TRBV14 to TRBJ2-3; 14 bases agree with TRBD2. Sequenced material: PBMCs or a T cell subset sorted from them (not recorded which). The CDR3 is CASSQTSGRAFRDTQYF. The CDR3 region has the DNA TGTGCCAGCAGCCAGACTAGCGGGAGGGCCTTTAGAGATACGCAGTATTTT.